Each of the 26 T cell receptor beta chains below was sequenced from the same sample in a study of blood T cell repertoires in COVID-19. Profiling relied on immunoSEQ multiplex PCR, and the TCRdb table lists in-frame clones only, not all of them. The sample contains 180,000 or so clones, roughly 80% of which appear only once. Specimen: peripheral blood. These receptors all stem from a woman aged 40 to 50 with COVID-19, enrolled during active disease.

The chain recombines TRBV3-1 (or the pseudogene TRBV3-2) with TRBJ1-5; TRBD1 is a possible D gene (5 bases). Germline CDR1 reads LGHDT; CDR2 reads YNNKEL (reference sequence). The length of the CDR3 is 16 residues. Between the trimmed V and J ends, which lost 2 bases and 2 bases, there was a span of 13 bases. The CDR3 DNA reads TGTGCCAGCAGCCAACGGTCAGGGTCGGGCAATCAGCCCCAGCATTTT. It encodes CASSQRSGSGNQPQHF.

This chain links TRBV11-2 with TRBJ2-3, with 11 bases that match TRBD2. The CDR3 loop spans 15 amino acids. Germline-derived CDR1 and CDR2 are SGHAT and FQNNGV. Trimming removed 5 bases from V and 5 bases from J; junction bases left unmatched: 6. The CDR3 protein is CASSVSGGAGDTQYF. The CDR3 DNA sequence: TGTGCCAGCAGCGTTAGCGGGGGGGCTGGAGATACGCAGTATTTT.

The chain carries TRBV6-6 and TRBJ2-3; 8 nucleotides align to TRBD2. Trimming at V came to 4 bases and at J to 2 bases, leaving 8 bases not matched to a gene. Per the germline V gene, CDR1 is MNHNY and CDR2 is SVGAGI (reference sequence). This CDR3 spans 16 amino acids. CDR3 bases: TGTGCCAGCAGTTCAGCGGGGGCCACCCTCACAGATACGCAGTATTTT. The encoded protein is CASSSAGATLTDTQYF.

The genes are TRBV28 and TRBJ1-6; possibly TRBD1 for D (6 bases). Trimming left V 6 bases short and J 9 bases short, with 18 bases between. Germline V gene sequence: CDR1 MDHEN, CDR2 SYDVKM. CDR3 length: 15 residues. The CDR3: CASRVSQGLGSPLHF. DNA for the CDR3: TGTGCCAGCAGGGTCTCGCAGGGGTTAGGTTCACCCCTCCACTTT.

The rearrangement uses TRBV6-6 and TRBJ2-3; 8 bases are a match to TRBD2. Looked up from germline, CDR1 is MNHNY and CDR2 is SVGAGI (reference sequence). Trimming removed 6 bases from V and 5 bases from J; junction bases left unmatched: 10. The CDR3 consists of 15 residues. In DNA, the CDR3 is TGTGCCAGCAGACCCAGCGGGAGTTTGGGAGATACGCAGTATTTT. Translation gives CASRPSGSLGDTQYF.

The rearrangement uses TRBV28 and TRBJ2-1; TRBD2 is a possible D gene (6 bases). Germline V lookup: CDR1 MDHEN, CDR2 SYDVKM. There are 15 residues in the CDR3. Trimming shortened V by 1 base and J by 5 bases, and 12 bases separated the two germline ends. The CDR3 DNA sequence: TGTGCCAGCAGTTTATTAGGTAGCGGAGACAATGAGCAGTTCTTC. It codes for CASSLLGSGDNEQFF.

The CDR3 sequence is CASSLSSGELFF. CDR3 bases: TGTGCCAGCAGCCTTAGCTCCGGGGAGCTGTTTTTT. V and J are TRBV11-3 and TRBJ2-2; D is undetermined. The CDR3 spans 12 residues. V was pared by 5 bases and J by 6 bases, with 7 bases between. Germline CDR1 reads SGHNT; CDR2 reads YENEEA. Full variable domain (remainder filled in from reference TRBV11-3 and TRBJ2-2): EAGVVQSPRYKIIEKKQPVAFWCNPISGHNTLYWYLQNLGQGPELLIRYENEEAVDDSQLPKDRFSAERLKGVDSTLKIQPAELGDSAVYLCASSLSSGELFFGEGSRLTVL.

For the CDR3, the DNA is TGTGCCAGCAGTGAAGGGACAGAATTGTACGAGCAGTACGTC. Amino acids: CASSEGTELYEQYV. The V call is TRBV6-1, the J call TRBJ2-7; a weak D match, TRBD1 (6 bases). The CDR3 loop spans 14 amino acids. Deletions cut 1 base from V and 4 bases from J, with 11 bases between. Germline CDR1 is MNHNS and CDR2 is SASEGT.

The rearrangement joins TRBV30 to TRBJ1-1; TRBD1 is a possible D gene (5 bases). CDR3 length equals 12 residues. CDR1 is GTSNPN and CDR2 is SVGIG in the germline V gene (reference sequence). V gave up 4 bases and J gave up 10 bases, with 16 bases separating them. Written as DNA, the CDR3 is TGTGCCTGGACCCATAGCGGGGGGGGAGCTTTCTTT. It specifies CAWTHSGGGAFF. Using reference TRBV30 and TRBJ1-1 for the parts outside the CDR3, the full variable domain is SQTIHQWPATLVQPVGSPLSLECTVEGTSNPNLYWYRQAAGRGLQLLFYSVGIGQISSEVPQNLSASRPQDRQFILSSKKLLLSDSGFYLCAWTHSGGGAFFGQGTRLTVV.

This clone was seen once. This chain connects TRBV28 to TRBJ1-5, with 9 bases matching TRBD1. V was clipped by 6 bases and J by 7 bases; unmatched bases: 13. Germline CDR1 MDHEN, CDR2 SYDVKM. This CDR3 spans 16 amino acids. The CDR3 loop reads CASSGMTGGFKQPQHF. The CDR3 DNA reads TGTGCCAGCAGCGGGATGACAGGGGGGTTTAAACAGCCCCAGCATTTT. Variable domain in full (rest from reference TRBV28 and TRBJ1-5): DVKVTQSSRYLVKRTGEKVFLECVQDMDHENMFWYRQDPGLGLRLIYFSYDVKMKEKGDIPEGYSVSREKKERFSLILESASTNQTSMYLCASSGMTGGFKQPQHFGDGTRLSIL.

This chain joins TRBV9 and TRBJ2-2; D might be TRBD1 (6 bases). Trimming removed 2 bases at V and 0 bases at J, with 14 bases between. Germline CDR1 SGDLS, CDR2 YYNGEE. This CDR3 has 17 residues. CDR3 residues: CASSVLAGTSNTGELFF. The CDR3 DNA reads as TGTGCCAGCAGCGTTCTAGCCGGGACATCGAACACCGGGGAGCTGTTTTTT.

This clone was counted between two and nine times. The chain links TRBV27 to TRBJ1-1; maybe TRBD1 (5 bases). The germline V gene has CDR1 MNHEY and CDR2 SMNVEV (reference sequence). The CDR3 runs to 12 residues. Trimming left V 4 bases short and J 6 bases short, with 9 bases between. The CDR3 region has the DNA TGTGCCAGCAGTTCCGGGGGGGCTGAAGCTTTCTTT. Residues: CASSSGGAEAFF.

This chain joins TRBV5-5 and TRBJ2-2; D possibly corresponds to TRBD1 (7 bases). Per the germline V gene, CDR1 is SGHKS and CDR2 is YYEKEE (reference sequence). Trimming pared 4 bases from V and 2 bases from J, leaving 12 bases between. The CDR3 runs to 15 residues. The CDR3 nucleotides are TGTGCCAGCAGCCGCGGGACAGCCAACACCGGGGAGCTGTTTTTT. Its protein product is CASSRGTANTGELFF.

This chain connects TRBV2 to TRBJ1-2; possible D gene TRBD1, 5 bases. Per the germline V gene, CDR1 is SNHLY and CDR2 is FYNNEI. This CDR3 spans 13 amino acids. V was pared by 1 base and J by 4 bases, with 7 bases between. The CDR3 loop is CASSEEDSYGYTF. DNA for the CDR3: TGTGCCAGCAGTGAAGAAGACAGCTATGGCTACACCTTC.

The chain recombines TRBV18 with TRBJ2-7; D might be TRBD2 (6 bases). The germline gives CDR1 KGHSH, CDR2 LQKENI. This CDR3 spans 11 amino acids. V dropped 2 bases and J dropped 7 bases, with 6 bases sitting between them. This CDR3 reads CASSPGGEQYF. CDR3 nucleotides: TGTGCCAGCTCACCAGGGGGGGAGCAGTACTTC.

This clone was seen more than once but under ten times. The V call is TRBV4-2, the J call TRBJ2-1; tentatively, D is TRBD2 (7 bases). The V gene lost 1 base and the J gene lost 9 bases, with 10 bases spanning the gap. The CDR3 runs 13 residues. Germline V gene lookup returns CDR1 LGHNA and CDR2 YNFKEQ. CDR3 sequence (DNA): TGTGCCAGCAGCCAAGCGGGGGGCCCTGAGCAGTTCTTC. Amino acid sequence: CASSQAGGPEQFF.

The genes are TRBV2 and TRBJ1-2, with D possibly TRBD1 on 6 matching bases. CDR1 and CDR2 (germline): SNHLY, FYNNEI. V gave up 10 bases and J gave up 2 bases, with 14 bases separating them. The CDR3 is 13 amino acids. The CDR3 sequence: CATQPQGNYGYTF. The CDR3 DNA reads as TGTGCCACCCAACCTCAGGGGAACTATGGCTACACCTTC.

The V and J genes are TRBV5-1 and TRBJ2-1; D is uncertain. Trimming removed 3 bases at V and 5 bases at J, with 9 bases between. Germline loops: CDR1 SGHRS, CDR2 YFSETQ. The CDR3 has 13 residues. CDR3 amino acids: CASSSRVDNEQFF. The DNA of the CDR3 is TGCGCCAGCAGCTCACGGGTGGACAATGAGCAGTTCTTC.

The chain employs TRBV5-1 and TRBJ2-2; D perhaps matches TRBD1 (5 bases). V was pared by 4 bases and J by 5 bases, with 9 bases between. This CDR3 contains 13 residues. Germline V gene data show CDR1 as SGHRS and CDR2 as YFSETQ. The CDR3 bases are TGCGCCAGCAGCATTGGGGCTACCGGGGAGCTGTTTTTT. Translation gives CASSIGATGELFF. Full variable domain (missing parts from reference TRBV5-1 and TRBJ2-2): KAGVTQTPRYLIKTRGQQVTLSCSPISGHRSVSWYQQTPGQGLQFLFEYFSETQRNKGNFPGRFSGRQFSNSRSEMNVSTLELGDSALYLCASSIGATGELFFGEGSRLTVL.

The rearrangement joins TRBV7-8 to TRBJ1-3, with TRBD1 matching 7 bases. The CDR3 contains 16 residues. CDR1 and CDR2 (germline): SGHVS, FQNEAQ. V lost 5 bases and J lost 0; bases outside the gene matches: 7. The CDR3 is CASSNSQGRSGNTIYF. Here the CDR3 DNA reads TGTGCCAGCAGCAATTCACAGGGGCGCTCTGGAAACACCATATATTTT.

The V call is TRBV11-2, the J call TRBJ2-5; D gene ambiguous. Trimming removed 1 base from V and 4 bases from J, with 13 bases in between. The CDR3 has 15 residues. Germline V CDR1 and CDR2: SGHAT, FQNNGV. CDR3 sequence reads: CASSLVTRETETQYF. The CDR3 DNA reads TGTGCCAGCAGCTTAGTGACACGTGAAACAGAGACCCAGTACTTC. Full variable domain (outside the CDR3, taken from reference TRBV11-2 and TRBJ2-5): EAGVAQSPRYKIIEKRQSVAFWCNPISGHATLYWYQQILGQGPKLLIQFQNNGVVDDSQLPKDRFSAERLKGVDSTLKIQPAKLEDSAVYLCASSLVTRETETQYFGPGTRLLVL.

This clone has more than one count but fewer than ten. Other DNA sequences in this sample translate to the same CDR3. V usage is TRBV7-9 and J usage is TRBJ1-5; TRBD1 agrees at 7 bases. The V and J ends lost 1 base and 7 bases, in that order; junction bases with no gene match: 1. Germline assignment: CDR1 SEHNR and CDR2 FQNEAQ (reference sequence). CDR3 length: 13 residues. The CDR3 sequence: CASSLEGGQPQHF. The CDR3 region has the DNA TGTGCCAGCAGCTTAGAAGGGGGCCAGCCCCAGCATTTT.

This sequence joins TRBV3-1 (or the pseudogene TRBV3-2) and TRBJ2-1, with 12 bases matching TRBD2. The CDR3 totals 17 residues. Germline assignment: CDR1 LGHDT and CDR2 YNNKEL (reference sequence). J was trimmed by 5 bases and V by 3 bases; bases with no gene match: 8. CDR3 in DNA: TGTGCCAGCAGCCAGGACCGGGGACTAGCGGGCAACAATGAGCAGTTCTTC. Its protein product is CASSQDRGLAGNNEQFF.

This sequence joins TRBV13 and TRBJ2-7; D is ambiguous. The germline CDR1 and CDR2 sequences are PRHDT and FYEKMQ (reference sequence). The CDR3 runs 12 residues. Trimming shortened V by 5 bases and J by 6 bases, and 11 bases separated the two germline ends. The CDR3 loop is CASSPQRREQYF. For the CDR3, the DNA is TGTGCCAGCAGCCCTCAGCGTCGCGAGCAGTACTTC.

This chain connects TRBV7-9 to TRBJ2-1; D gene ambiguous. Trimming cost V 3 bases and J 7 bases, with 10 bases left between them. Germline CDR1 is SEHNR and CDR2 is FQNEAQ (reference sequence). The CDR3 has 13 residues. In DNA form, the CDR3 reads TGTGCCAGCAGCTTTTCTTATAGAAATGAGCAGTTCTTC. Translated: CASSFSYRNEQFF.

The rearrangement uses TRBV2 and TRBJ1-6, with 7 bases lining up with TRBD1. This CDR3 has 14 amino acids. With 8 bases clipped from V and 10 bases from J, the junction kept 11 bases outside the gene matches. Looked up from germline, CDR1 is SNHLY and CDR2 is FYNNEI. Here the CDR3 reads CASQFRDRYSPLHF. CDR3 coding DNA: TGTGCCAGCCAATTCCGGGACAGATACTCACCCCTCCACTTT.